This T cell receptor beta chain comes out of a study of CD8 T cells in ankylosing spondylitis. Notes on the study in general: A TCR beta motif of eight highly homologous variants appeared characteristic of ankylosing spondylitis blood.

Preparation of TCR beta libraries was done by quantitative 5'-RACE with molecular barcodes. A single record per CDR3 protein comes from TCRdb applying MiXCR to the 5' RACE reads. The table includes fewer than 180,000 distinct CDR3 sequences, approximately 48% detected once. Note on this clonotype: Its antigen is unidentified.

Sequences were obtained from synovial fluid, either unsorted or a sorted T cell fraction (not recorded which). The sequence was collected from a male donor with ankylosing spondylitis.

CDR3 sequence: CASSKQGWHGYTF. As DNA, the CDR3 is TGTGCCAGCTCAAAACAGGGATGGCATGGCTACACCTTC. This rearrangement joins TRBV18 to TRBJ1-2; D possibly corresponds to TRBD1 (6 bases). The CDR3 sequence is 13 residues long. Looked up from germline, CDR1 is KGHSH and CDR2 is LQKENI. Trimming pared 5 bases from V and 6 bases from J, leaving 13 bases between.